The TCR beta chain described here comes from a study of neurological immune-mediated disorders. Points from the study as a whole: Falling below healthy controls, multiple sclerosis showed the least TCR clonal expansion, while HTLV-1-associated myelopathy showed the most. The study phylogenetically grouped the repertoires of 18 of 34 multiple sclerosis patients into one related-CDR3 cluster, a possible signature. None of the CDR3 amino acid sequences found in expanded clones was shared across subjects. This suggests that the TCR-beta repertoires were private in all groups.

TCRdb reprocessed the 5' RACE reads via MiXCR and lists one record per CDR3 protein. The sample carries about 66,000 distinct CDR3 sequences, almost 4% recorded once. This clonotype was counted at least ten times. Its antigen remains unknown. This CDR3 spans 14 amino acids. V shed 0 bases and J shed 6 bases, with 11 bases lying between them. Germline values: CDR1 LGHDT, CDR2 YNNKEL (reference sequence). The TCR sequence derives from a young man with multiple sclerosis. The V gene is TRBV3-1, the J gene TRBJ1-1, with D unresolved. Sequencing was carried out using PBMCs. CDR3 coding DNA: TGTGCCAGCAGCCAAGAGATAGGGCGAGCTGAAGCTTTCTTT. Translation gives CASSQEIGRAEAFF. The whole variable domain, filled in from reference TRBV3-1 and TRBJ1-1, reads DTAVSQTPKYLVTQMGNDKSIKCEQNLGHDTMYWYKQDSKKFLKIMFSYNNKELIINETVPNRFSPKSPDKAHLNLHINSLELGDSAVYFCASSQEIGRAEAFFGQGTRLTVV.